The clone carrying this TCR beta chain was picked up many times. The antigen remains undetermined. The sample originates from a study of human T cells and chemical hapten exposure. Study results and limitations: Each of the donors had alopecia, so their immune responses may not resemble those of healthy people. Patch test score was positively correlated with the counts of PT1 expanded TCRs.

Germline values: CDR1 SNHLY, CDR2 FYNNEI. The CDR3 covers 13 residues. The germline V and J ends were trimmed by 7 bases and 7 bases, with 13 bases remaining between them. Time point here: pre-sensitization, week 0. Regarding treatment: therapeutic diphenylcyclopropenone sensitization with weekly scalp DPC. Authors' data handling: Samples had a median of roughly 100,000 TCRs, ranging roughly 20,000 to 690,600. TCRdb analysed the RACE reads with MiXCR anew, one entry per CDR3 protein. What appears here as the V and J calls and clone size reflects TCRdb's work, not the paper's. The sample records approximately 370,000 distinct CDR3 sequences, 4.5% to 5.5% being singletons.

Sample: whole blood, taken in connection with sensitization to the hapten diphenylcyclopropenone (DPC). The gene calls are TRBV2 and TRBJ1-4, with D unclear. The receptor's source is a woman aged 18-35 years with alopecia areata. Some clones in this sample may be carry-over from other donors' samples. The CDR3 coding sequence is TGTGCCAGCACAGAATATTCTAGTGAAAAACTGTTTTTT. Translation gives CASTEYSSEKLFF.